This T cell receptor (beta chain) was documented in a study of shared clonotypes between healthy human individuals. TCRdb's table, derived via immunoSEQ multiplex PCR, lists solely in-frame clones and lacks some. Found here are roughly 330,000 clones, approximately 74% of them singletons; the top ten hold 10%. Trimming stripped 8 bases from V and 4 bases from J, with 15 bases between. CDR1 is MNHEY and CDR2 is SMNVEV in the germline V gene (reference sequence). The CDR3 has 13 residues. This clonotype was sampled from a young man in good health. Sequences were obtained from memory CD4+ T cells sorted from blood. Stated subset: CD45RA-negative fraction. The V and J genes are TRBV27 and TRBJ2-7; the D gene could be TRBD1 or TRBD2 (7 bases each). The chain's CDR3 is CASLRQGGYEQYF. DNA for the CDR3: TGTGCCAGCCTTAGACAGGGAGGGTACGAGCAGTACTTC.